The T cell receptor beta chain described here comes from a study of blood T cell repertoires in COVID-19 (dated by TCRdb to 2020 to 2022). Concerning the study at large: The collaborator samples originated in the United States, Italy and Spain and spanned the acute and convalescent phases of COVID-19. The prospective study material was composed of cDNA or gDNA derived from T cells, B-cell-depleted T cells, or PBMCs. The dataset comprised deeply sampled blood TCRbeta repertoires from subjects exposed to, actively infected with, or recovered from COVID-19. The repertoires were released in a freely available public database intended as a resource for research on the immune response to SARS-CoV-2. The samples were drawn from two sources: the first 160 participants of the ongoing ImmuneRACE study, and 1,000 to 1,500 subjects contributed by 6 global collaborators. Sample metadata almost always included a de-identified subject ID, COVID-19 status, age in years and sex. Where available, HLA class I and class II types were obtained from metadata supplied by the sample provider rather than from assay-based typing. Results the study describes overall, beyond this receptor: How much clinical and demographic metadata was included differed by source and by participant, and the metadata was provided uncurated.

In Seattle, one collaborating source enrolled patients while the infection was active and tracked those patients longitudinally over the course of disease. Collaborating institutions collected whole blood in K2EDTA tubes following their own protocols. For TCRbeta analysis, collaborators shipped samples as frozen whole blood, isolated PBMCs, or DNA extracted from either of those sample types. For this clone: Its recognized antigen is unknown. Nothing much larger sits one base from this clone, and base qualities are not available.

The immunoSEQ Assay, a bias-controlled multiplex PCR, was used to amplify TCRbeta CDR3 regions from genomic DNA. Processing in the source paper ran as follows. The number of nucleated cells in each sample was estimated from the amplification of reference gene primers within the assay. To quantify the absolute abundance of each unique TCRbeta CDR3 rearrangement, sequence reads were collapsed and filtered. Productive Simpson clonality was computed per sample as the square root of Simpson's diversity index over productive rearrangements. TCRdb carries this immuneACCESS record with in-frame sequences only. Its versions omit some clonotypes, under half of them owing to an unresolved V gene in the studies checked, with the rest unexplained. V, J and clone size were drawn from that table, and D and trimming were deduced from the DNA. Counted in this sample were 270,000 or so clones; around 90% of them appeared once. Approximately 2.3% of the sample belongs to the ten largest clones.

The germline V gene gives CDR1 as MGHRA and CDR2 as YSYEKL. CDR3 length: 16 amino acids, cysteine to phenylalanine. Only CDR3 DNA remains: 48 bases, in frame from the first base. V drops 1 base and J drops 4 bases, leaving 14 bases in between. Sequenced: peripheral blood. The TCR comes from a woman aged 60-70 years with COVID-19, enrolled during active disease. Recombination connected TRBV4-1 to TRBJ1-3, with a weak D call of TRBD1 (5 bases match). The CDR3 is CASSQGGGVAGNTIYF. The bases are TGCGCCAGCAGCCAAGGCGGGGGGGTTGCAGGAAACACCATATATTTT.